Below, 20 T cell receptor beta chains from the same sample are listed, as sequenced in a study of identical twins. A single record per CDR3 protein comes from TCRdb applying MiXCR to the 5' RACE reads. The top ten hold around 0.57% of the sample, which has 450,000 or so distinct CDR3 sequences, 13% to 15% seen once. This sample also appeared in a second study, on yellow fever vaccine responses in identical twins.

Sequencing used CD4+ T cells sorted from blood. All receptors come from a woman aged 18-35 years in good health.

This clonotype was detected many times. This chain uses TRBV7-2 with TRBJ2-3; 9 nucleotides agree with TRBD1. V lost 8 bases and J lost 4; bases outside the gene matches: 4. CDR3 length: 13 residues. The germline V gene encodes CDR1 SGHTA and CDR2 FQGNSA. CDR3 protein: CASGTGKADTQYF. The DNA of the CDR3 is TGTGCCAGCGGGACAGGGAAGGCAGATACGCAGTATTTT.

In its sample, this clonotype was seen a few times. The chain uses TRBV10-1 and TRBJ2-5, with D perhaps TRBD1 (5 bases). CDR1 and CDR2 (germline): WNHNN, SYGVQD (reference sequence). The CDR3 has 16 amino acids. V was clipped by 0 bases and J by 5 bases, with 16 bases between them. In DNA form, the CDR3 reads TGCGCCAGCAGTGAGTCTAGGACAAACAAGGAGGAGACCCAGTACTTC. Translation: CASSESRTNKEETQYF.

The gene calls are TRBV5-1 and TRBJ2-7; TRBD2 is a possible D gene (5 bases). From germline, CDR1 is SGHRS and CDR2 YFSETQ. V was trimmed by 0 bases and J by 2 bases, leaving 9 bases between them. This CDR3 has 14 amino acids. CDR3 in DNA: TGCGCCAGCAGCTTGGGGGGAGCCACCTACGAGCAGTACTTC. Encoded protein: CASSLGGATYEQYF.

This chain connects TRBV6-5 to TRBJ1-2; maybe TRBD1 (6 bases). The V end lost 2 bases, the J end lost 8 bases, and 15 bases lay between the germline ends. Germline V gene sequence: CDR1 MNHEY, CDR2 SVGAGI. The CDR3 has 14 amino acids. The CDR3 loop reads CASSYRGARRGYTF. CDR3 coding DNA: TGTGCCAGCAGTTACCGGGGGGCCAGACGGGGCTACACCTTC.

This clonotype was found many times. The CDR3 sequence: CASTTGVVEGEKLFF. The CDR3 region has the DNA TGTGCCAGCACCACGGGGGTAGTCGAGGGTGAAAAACTGTTTTTT. The genes are TRBV12-3 or TRBV12-4 and TRBJ1-4, with D perhaps TRBD1 (5 bases). The ends were cut back, 7 bases at V and 7 bases at J, with 19 bases in the middle. This CDR3 is built from 15 residues.

The chain uses TRBV28 and TRBJ2-2, with TRBD1 matching over 10 bases. Germline CDR1 reads MDHEN; CDR2 reads SYDVKM. This CDR3 region has 15 residues. V was pared by 6 bases and J by 6 bases, with 7 bases of the junction left unmatched. The DNA for the CDR3 is TGTGCCAGCAGAAGACAGGGGGCAACCTCCGGGGAGCTGTTTTTT. It yields the protein CASRRQGATSGELFF.

In its sample, this clonotype was seen a few times. The chain combines TRBV20-1 with TRBJ2-2, with TRBD2 as a possible D gene (5 bases). The CDR3 runs to 14 residues. V was cut by 1 base and J by 6 bases, with 12 bases left in between. Per germline, CDR1 DFQATT and CDR2 SNEGSKA (reference sequence). CDR3 in amino acids: CSARAIGSPGELFF. As DNA, the CDR3 is TGCAGTGCTAGAGCAATTGGGAGTCCCGGGGAGCTGTTTTTT.

This clonotype has more than one count but fewer than ten. The chain's CDR3 is CASSSAAGSYGYTF. The CDR3 DNA reads TGTGCCAGCAGCTCAGCTGCAGGGTCCTATGGCTACACCTTC. The chain links TRBV7-8 to TRBJ1-2; perhaps TRBD1 as D (5 bases). Germline loops: CDR1 SGHVS, CDR2 FQNEAQ. The germline V and J ends were trimmed by 4 bases and 4 bases, with 13 bases remaining between them. The CDR3 length is 14 residues.

This clonotype was counted between two and nine times. This chain joins TRBV6-1 and TRBJ2-3; a weak D match, TRBD2 (7 bases). With 7 bases removed from V and 2 bases from J, the gap between germline ends came to 16 bases. This CDR3 is 15 amino acids long. CDR1 is MNHNS, CDR2 SASEGT, per germline. CDR3 bases: TGTGCCAGCACCTGGAAGGGGGGGCCCACAGATACGCAGTATTTT. Its translation: CASTWKGGPTDTQYF.

J is TRBJ2-5 and V is TRBV7-3; no clear D. Trimming left V 1 base short and J 5 bases short, with 8 bases between. This CDR3 region has 13 residues. CDR1 is SGHTA and CDR2 is FQGTGA in the germline V gene. In nucleotides, the CDR3 is TGTGCCAGCAGCTTAATAGGTGGGGAGACCCAGTACTTC. Translation: CASSLIGGETQYF.

This clonotype was observed a few times. The chain joins TRBV12-3 or TRBV12-4 to TRBJ1-1; 7 bases are shared with TRBD1. The length of the CDR3 is 14 residues. The CDR3 sequence is CATRAGGMSTEAFF. In DNA, the CDR3 is TGTGCGACGCGGGCAGGGGGAATGAGTACTGAAGCTTTCTTT.

V is TRBV7-2 and J is TRBJ2-1, with 13 bases identical to TRBD2. V gave up 6 bases and J gave up 7 bases; unmatched junction bases: 3. The CDR3 is 14 residues long. Germline-derived CDR1 and CDR2 are SGHTA and FQGNSA. This CDR3 is CASRGTSGTNEQFF. CDR3 sequence (DNA): TGTGCCAGCAGAGGGACTAGCGGGACTAATGAGCAGTTCTTC.

This clonotype was observed a few times. The chain links TRBV20-1 to TRBJ2-1; D is unresolved. The germline V gene encodes CDR1 DFQATT and CDR2 SNEGSKA (reference sequence). This CDR3 region has 13 residues. For the CDR3, the DNA is TGCGGTCCGCGCGCGAGCTCCTACAATGAGCAGTTCTTC. It yields the protein CGPRASSYNEQFF.

The rearrangement links TRBV4-1 to TRBJ2-1, with 7 bases that match TRBD2. Germline-derived CDR1 and CDR2 are MGHRA and YSYEKL. V lost 4 bases and J lost 3; bases outside the gene matches: 18. The CDR3 length is 19 residues. CDR3 amino acids: CASSPIGISGGYNYNEQFF. CDR3 bases: TGCGCCAGCAGCCCAATCGGCATCTCGGGAGGATATAACTACAATGAGCAGTTCTTC.

The chain carries TRBV28 and TRBJ2-7, with 9 nucleotides matching TRBD1. V lost 4 bases and J lost 6; bases outside the gene matches: 13. From germline, CDR1 is MDHEN and CDR2 SYDVKM. This CDR3 has 16 residues. The CDR3 spells CASSSLSGTGSIEQYF. CDR3 DNA: TGTGCCAGCAGTTCTCTATCCGGGACAGGGTCAATCGAGCAGTACTTC.

This clonotype was counted a few times. J is TRBJ2-7 and V is TRBV28, with 8 positions matching TRBD2. There are 21 residues in the CDR3. The junction had 25 bases not matched to a gene; V was cut back by 3 bases and J by 3 bases. Germline V gene sequence: CDR1 MDHEN, CDR2 SYDVKM. CDR3 amino acids: CASSLRGRGRWERGSIYEQYF. The CDR3 coding sequence is TGTGCCAGCAGTTTGAGGGGTCGGGGGCGTTGGGAGCGGGGGTCTATCTACGAGCAGTACTTC.

The rearrangement links TRBV4-2 to TRBJ2-2; 14 bases are a match to TRBD2. CDR1 is LGHNA and CDR2 is YNFKEQ in the germline V gene. V lost 4 bases, J lost 4 bases, and 5 bases stayed unmatched. The CDR3 runs 17 residues. CDR3 residues: CASSRGTSGSSTGELFF. The CDR3 DNA is TGTGCCAGCAGCCGAGGGACTAGCGGGAGTAGCACCGGGGAGCTGTTTTTT.

The rearrangement uses TRBV7-3 and TRBJ2-2; the D gene could be TRBD1 or TRBD2 (5 bases each). The CDR3 sequence is 15 residues long. Looked up from germline, CDR1 is SGHTA and CDR2 is FQGTGA. The V end was cut by 2 bases, the J end by 7 bases, with 14 bases between. CDR3 coding DNA: TGTGCCAGCAGCTTATTAGGGACGTCACTCGGGGAGCTGTTTTTT. It translates to CASSLLGTSLGELFF.

This clonotype was picked up many times. The V call is TRBV27, the J call TRBJ2-2; D is possibly TRBD1 (6 bases). Trimming removed 8 bases from V and 3 bases from J, with 13 bases in between. The CDR3 has 14 residues. Germline V gene lookup returns CDR1 MNHEY and CDR2 SMNVEV (reference sequence). The CDR3, as DNA: TGTGCCAGCGGGTCTCAGGGGCACACCGGGGAGCTGTTTTTT. It yields the protein CASGSQGHTGELFF.

This clonotype showed up just a few times. This chain connects TRBV3-1 to TRBJ2-5; no reliable D call. The CDR3 contains 14 residues. Germline V gives CDR1 LGHDT, CDR2 YNNKEL (reference sequence). V lost 1 base, J lost 1 base, and 7 bases lay in between. The CDR3 sequence is CASSQGAAQETQYF. CDR3 DNA sequence: TGTGCCAGCAGCCAAGGGGCAGCCCAAGAGACCCAGTACTTC.